These 14 T cell receptor beta chains were sequenced from one sample in a study of blood T cell repertoires in COVID-19. Generated by immunoSEQ multiplex PCR, the TCRdb table keeps only in-frame clones and is missing some. This repertoire shows some 250,000 clones, roughly nine tenths found once; its top ten account for approximately 7.6%. Material for sequencing was peripheral blood. Receptors were obtained from a man aged 60-69 years who had recovered from COVID-19.

Comments on this clone: This specimen includes other DNA sequences encoding the same CDR3. The rearrangement uses TRBV12-3 or TRBV12-4 and TRBJ1-2, with D perhaps matching TRBD1 (5 bases). There are 12 residues in the CDR3. The V and J ends lost 3 bases and 5 bases respectively, with 7 bases between them. The CDR3, as DNA: TGTGCCAGCAGTTTCGGGGGATATGGCTACACCTTC. Encoded protein: CASSFGGYGYTF.

The chain has TRBV21-1 and TRBJ1-2; TRBD1 is the table's D call and was not checked against the DNA. TRBV21-1 is marked as a pseudogene. CDR3 size: 15 residues. The CDR3 protein is CASSNDRVLNYGYTF. The CDR3 nucleotides read TGTGCCAGCAGCAACGACAGGGTCCTCAACTATGGCTACACCTTC.

J is TRBJ2-2 and V is TRBV7-8; TRBD2 matches 7 bases. J lost 8 bases, V lost 1 base, and 4 bases had no gene match. CDR3 size: 14 residues. The V gene's germline CDR1 is SGHVS and CDR2 FQNEAQ. CDR3 nucleotides: TGTGCCAGCAGCTTAGGGACTAGTCTAGGGGAGCTGTTTTTT. Its protein product is CASSLGTSLGELFF.

This clone was picked up a small number of times. V usage is TRBV3-1 (or the pseudogene TRBV3-2) and J usage is TRBJ2-7; no clear D gene. Trimming removed 5 bases at V and 4 bases at J, with 6 bases between. Germline CDR1 is LGHDT and CDR2 is YNNKEL (reference sequence). The CDR3 has 11 residues. CDR3 nucleotides: TGTGCCAGCAGCTTACAATACGAGCAGTACTTC. It encodes CASSLQYEQYF.

The chain combines TRBV2 with TRBJ1-5; TRBD1 aligns across 9 bases. Germline V CDR1 and CDR2: SNHLY, FYNNEI. V lost 6 bases and J lost 7; bases outside the gene matches: 7. The CDR3 is made up of 14 amino acids. CDR3 region: CASSDTGGEQPQHF. CDR3 coding DNA: TGTGCCAGCAGCGATACAGGGGGCGAACAGCCCCAGCATTTT.

The gene calls are TRBV11-2 and TRBJ2-3; 7 bases match TRBD1. The V segment lost 4 bases and the J segment 3 bases; nucleotides outside the gene matches: 7. This CDR3 is built from 15 residues. The germline CDR1 and CDR2 sequences are SGHAT and FQNNGV. CDR3 sequence: CASSSGQLRTDTQYF. The CDR3 bases are TGTGCCAGCAGCTCGGGACAGCTCAGAACAGATACGCAGTATTTT. Drawing the rest from reference TRBV11-2 and TRBJ2-3, the complete variable domain is EAGVAQSPRYKIIEKRQSVAFWCNPISGHATLYWYQQILGQGPKLLIQFQNNGVVDDSQLPKDRFSAERLKGVDSTLKIQPAKLEDSAVYLCASSSGQLRTDTQYFGPGTRLTVL.

Written as DNA, the CDR3 is TGCAGCTCCCGACTAGCGCGAGACACAGATACGCAGTATTTT. As protein: CSSRLARDTDTQYF. The chain links TRBV29-1 to TRBJ2-3; 8 bases align to TRBD2. V was clipped by 8 bases and J by 2 bases; unmatched bases: 9. Germline V lookup: CDR1 SQVTM, CDR2 ANQGSEA. The CDR3 loop spans 14 amino acids.

The V gene is TRBV6-4, the J gene TRBJ2-2; D possibly corresponds to TRBD1 (6 bases). V lost 6 bases and J lost 0, with 14 bases in between. This CDR3 comprises 16 residues. CDR1 MRHNA and CDR2 SNTAGT come from the germline V gene. The CDR3 here is CASRTPDRSNTGELFF. For the CDR3, the DNA is TGTGCCAGCAGGACCCCCGACAGGTCGAACACCGGGGAGCTGTTTTTT.

This CDR3 is CASSVSPSGRYTGELFF. The CDR3, as DNA: TGTGCCAGCAGCGTATCCCCTAGCGGGAGATACACCGGGGAGCTGTTTTTT. The V gene is TRBV9, the J gene TRBJ2-2; 10 nucleotides line up with TRBD2. Germline values: CDR1 SGDLS, CDR2 YYNGEE. This CDR3 has 17 residues. Losses at the gene ends were 1 base for V and 3 bases for J; bases not matched to a gene: 6.

This chain joins TRBV6-5 and TRBJ2-1, with 11 bases lining up with TRBD1. V dropped 5 bases and J dropped 3; count of bases not matched to a gene: 3. Germline values: CDR1 MNHEY, CDR2 SVGAGI. There are 15 residues in the CDR3. The CDR3 DNA follows: TGTGCCAGCAGTCCGGACAGGGGGCTCTACAATGAGCAGTTCTTC. This codes for CASSPDRGLYNEQFF.

This clone appeared a single time. The V call is TRBV6-5, the J call TRBJ1-2; 9 nucleotides match TRBD1. The V gene end was trimmed by 2 bases and the J gene end by 3 bases; junction bases not matched to a gene: 1. This CDR3 has 14 amino acids. Germline values: CDR1 MNHEY, CDR2 SVGAGI. CDR3 residues: CASSYRDRDYGYTF. Written as DNA, the CDR3 is TGTGCCAGCAGTTACCGGGACAGGGACTATGGCTACACCTTC.

This clone was observed a few times. The V gene is TRBV5-6, the J gene TRBJ1-6, with TRBD1 matching 8 bases. CDR1 and CDR2 from the germline V gene are SGHDT and YYEEEE. This CDR3 region has 16 residues. Unmatched junction bases numbered 13, after V lost 6 bases and J lost 8 bases. The CDR3 here is CASTFAGGASHSPLHF. The CDR3 coding sequence is TGTGCCAGCACCTTCGCAGGGGGCGCCTCCCATTCACCCCTCCACTTT.

The CDR3 DNA reads as TGTGCCACCAGTGATTTGCGATCGGGACTAGTAACAGATACGCAGTATTTT. Protein sequence: CATSDLRSGLVTDTQYF. The J gene is TRBJ2-3, the V gene TRBV24-1, with TRBD2 matching 8 bases. J lost 3 bases, V lost 0 bases, and 7 bases had no gene match. This CDR3 comprises 17 residues. CDR1 is KGHDR and CDR2 is SFDVKD in the germline V gene.

The chain is built from TRBV5-1 and TRBJ1-2, with 7 bases matching TRBD1. The germline V gene has CDR1 SGHRS and CDR2 YFSETQ. The ends lost 5 bases at V and 4 bases at J; junction bases unmatched: 8. This CDR3 spans 14 amino acids. The CDR3 reads CASRARQGGYGYTF. DNA of the CDR3: TGCGCCAGCAGGGCTAGACAGGGCGGCTATGGCTACACCTTC.